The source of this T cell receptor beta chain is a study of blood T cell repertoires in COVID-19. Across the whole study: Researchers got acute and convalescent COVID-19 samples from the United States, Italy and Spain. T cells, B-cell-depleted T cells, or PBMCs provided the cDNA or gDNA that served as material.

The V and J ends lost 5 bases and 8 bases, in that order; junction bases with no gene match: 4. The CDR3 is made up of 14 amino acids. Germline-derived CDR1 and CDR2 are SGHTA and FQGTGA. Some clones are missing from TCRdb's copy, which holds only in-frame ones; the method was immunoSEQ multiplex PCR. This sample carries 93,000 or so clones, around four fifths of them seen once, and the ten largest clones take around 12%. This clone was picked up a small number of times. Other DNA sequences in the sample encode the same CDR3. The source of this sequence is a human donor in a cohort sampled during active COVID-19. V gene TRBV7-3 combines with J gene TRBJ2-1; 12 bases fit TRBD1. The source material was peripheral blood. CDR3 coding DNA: TGTGCCAGCAGCCCGGGGACAGGGGGCCATGAGCAGTTCTTC. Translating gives CASSPGTGGHEQFF.